This TCR beta chain was sequenced in a study of graft-versus-host responses after intestinal transplantation. The CDR3 loop spans 17 amino acids. Germline CDR1 and CDR2: MNHEY and SMNVEV (reference sequence). Trimming left V 3 bases short and J 7 bases short, with 22 bases between. As concerns this clone: Its antigen is not identified.

The repertoire was sequenced with immunoSEQ multiplex PCR; TCRdb's copy has only in-frame clones and lacks some. This sample yields about 7,700 clones, of which 95% to 98% are seen a single time; 0.24% belongs to the top ten. Overall study results and limits: Patients with graft-donor T cell macrochimerism had high graft-versus-host to host-versus-graft clonal ratios in allografts.

The chain carries TRBV27 and TRBJ2-1, with a weak D call TRBD1 (8 bases). The TCR was taken from a human patient who received an intestinal transplant, so some T cells may come from the graft donor. The sample consisted of PBMCs, taken 23 days after intestinal transplant. The DNA of the CDR3 is TGTGCCAGCAGTTTGTATTTATACAGGGGGGGAGGTAATGAGCAGTTCTTC. Its translation is CASSLYLYRGGGNEQFF.